Below, one T cell receptor beta chain is given with its context. Its target is not known. The data were produced by immunoSEQ multiplex PCR, yet TCRdb's version contains in-frame clones alone and is incomplete. The sample carries roughly 1,500,000 clones, approximately 98.5% recorded once. These data belong to a study of shared clonotypes between healthy human individuals. Notes on the study in general: The researchers took only blood, and tissue repertoires probably look different.

This CDR3 comprises 15 residues. CDR1 and CDR2 (germline): MNHEY, SMNVEV (reference sequence). V was pared by 2 bases and J by 8 bases, with 15 bases between. This chain joins TRBV27 and TRBJ2-2; D is ambiguous. Material for sequencing was naive CD4+ T cells sorted from blood. Subset meaning: CD45RA+ positively selected. This TCR derives from a man aged 30 to 45 in good health. CDR3 nucleotide sequence: TGTGCCAGCAGTTTAATGGTAAAGCAGGTTGGGGAGCTGTTTTTT. Translation gives CASSLMVKQVGELFF.